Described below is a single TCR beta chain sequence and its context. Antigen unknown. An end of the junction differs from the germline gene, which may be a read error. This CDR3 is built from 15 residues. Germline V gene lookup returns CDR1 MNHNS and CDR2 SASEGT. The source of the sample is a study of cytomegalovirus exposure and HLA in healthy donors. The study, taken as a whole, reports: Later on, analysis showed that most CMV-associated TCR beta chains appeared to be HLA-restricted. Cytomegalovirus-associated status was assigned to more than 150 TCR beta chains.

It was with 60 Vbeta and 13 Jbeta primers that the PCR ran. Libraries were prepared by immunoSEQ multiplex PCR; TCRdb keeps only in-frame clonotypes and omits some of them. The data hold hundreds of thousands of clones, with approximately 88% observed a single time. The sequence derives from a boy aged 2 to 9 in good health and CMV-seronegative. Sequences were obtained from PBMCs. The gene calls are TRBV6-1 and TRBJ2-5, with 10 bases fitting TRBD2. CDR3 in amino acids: CASREAGGRWETQYF. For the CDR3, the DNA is TGTGCCAGCAGGGAAGCGGGGGGGCGTTGGGAGACCCAGTACTTC.